These 22 T cell receptor beta chains were all obtained from the same sample, sequenced in a study of T cell repertoires in cytomegalovirus infection. Their cognate antigens are unknown. Via MiXCR, TCRdb re-called the reads, giving one row per CDR3 protein. Among about half a million distinct CDR3 sequences listed, about 33% were seen once. The specimen was cultured PBMCs, collected from culture after CMV antigen stimulation. All receptors come from a human donor in good health (CMV status not recorded). Some clones in this sample may be carry-over from other donors' samples.

This clonotype appeared a few times. The V and J genes are TRBV6-8 and TRBJ1-5; D is perhaps TRBD1 (5 bases). CDR1 MNHGY and CDR2 SAAAGT come from the germline V gene. The germline V and J ends were trimmed by 5 bases and 0 bases, with 11 bases remaining between them. This CDR3 is built from 15 residues. The CDR3 spells CASSSRQYSNQPQHF. DNA of the CDR3: TGTGCCAGCAGTAGCCGACAGTATAGCAATCAGCCCCAGCATTTT.

V is TRBV29-1 and J is TRBJ1-2; a possible D gene is TRBD1 (5 bases). V was cut by 7 bases and J by 8 bases, with 17 bases left in between. The CDR3 has 12 residues. CDR1 SQVTM and CDR2 ANQGSEA come from the germline V gene. The CDR3 spells CSAESQGYGYTF. The DNA for the CDR3 is TGCAGCGCCGAGAGCCAGGGATACGGCTACACCTTC.

The chain recombines TRBV11-2 with TRBJ2-5; 12 bases agree with TRBD1. Germline CDR1 reads SGHAT; CDR2 reads FQNNGV. J lost 5 bases, V lost 4 bases, and 8 bases had no gene match. The CDR3 length is 16 residues. CDR3 amino acids: CASSSGGTGGWETQYF. The CDR3, as DNA: TGTGCCAGCAGCTCTGGGGGGACAGGGGGCTGGGAGACCCAGTACTTC.

The V call is TRBV12-3 or TRBV12-4, the J call TRBJ2-3, with D unresolved. This CDR3 comprises 13 residues. The V gene lost 5 bases and the J gene lost 0 bases, with 6 bases spanning the gap. The CDR3 reads CASSVISTDTQYF. The DNA of the CDR3 is TGTGCCAGCAGTGTTATAAGCACAGATACGCAGTATTTT.

The chain employs TRBV2 and TRBJ2-2, with a possible D match to TRBD2 (5 bases). The CDR3 extends over 15 amino acids. Germline loops: CDR1 SNHLY, CDR2 FYNNEI. V dropped 5 bases and J dropped 7 bases, with 17 bases sitting between them. CDR3 DNA sequence: TGTGCCAGCAGTAACTCTCTACCCGGGGTCGGGGAGCTGTTTTTT. Its protein product is CASSNSLPGVGELFF.

This rearrangement joins TRBV5-1 to TRBJ2-2; 8 bases map to TRBD1. This CDR3 is built from 18 residues. Germline values: CDR1 SGHRS, CDR2 YFSETQ. V lost 5 bases and J lost 2; bases outside the gene matches: 14. CDR3 coding DNA: TGCGCCAGCAGTAGAATCTCGGGACAGGTTTTAAACACCGGGGAGCTGTTTTTT. This sequence encodes CASSRISGQVLNTGELFF.

This clonotype was detected a few times. V is TRBV7-2 and J is TRBJ2-7; 12 bases are a match to TRBD2. Germline V gene data show CDR1 as SGHTA and CDR2 as FQGNSA. This CDR3 is built from 16 residues. V shed 5 bases, J shed 0 bases, and the junction held 5 bases outside the gene matches. The CDR3: CASSPGTSGFSYEQYF. The CDR3 bases are TGTGCCAGCAGCCCGGGGACTAGCGGGTTCTCCTACGAGCAGTACTTC.

The chain carries TRBV7-2 and TRBJ2-3; no definite D call. CDR3 length: 18 residues. V was trimmed by 1 base and J by 0 bases, leaving 17 bases between them. The germline V gene has CDR1 SGHTA and CDR2 FQGNSA. The CDR3 DNA reads TGTGCCAGCAGCTTAGTTGGGCCGGCGGTCATTAGCACAGATACGCAGTATTTT. Encoded protein: CASSLVGPAVISTDTQYF. The variable domain in full, completed from reference TRBV7-2 and TRBJ2-3, reads GAGVSQSPSNKVTEKGKDVELRCDPISGHTALYWYRQSLGQGLEFLIYFQGNSAPDKSGLPSDRFSAERTGGSVSTLTIQRTQQEDSAVYLCASSLVGPAVISTDTQYFGPGTRLTVL.

This clonotype was seen many times. The gene calls are TRBV7-2 and TRBJ1-3; D is ambiguous. V lost 1 base and J lost 0, with 10 bases in between. Germline V gene sequence: CDR1 SGHTA, CDR2 FQGNSA. The CDR3 extends over 16 amino acids. The CDR3: CASSLVTLFSGNTIYF. The CDR3 coding sequence is TGTGCCAGCAGCTTAGTAACCCTATTCTCTGGAAACACCATATATTTT.

The chain joins TRBV7-2 to TRBJ2-1; no clear D. Looked up from germline, CDR1 is SGHTA and CDR2 is FQGNSA. The CDR3 runs to 21 residues. V was trimmed by 5 bases and J by 0 bases, leaving 29 bases between them. DNA of the CDR3: TGTGCCAGCAGCCTCATCCTTGCGGCCCAACCAACAACGGGCTCCTACAATGAGCAGTTCTTC. This gives the protein CASSLILAAQPTTGSYNEQFF.

The CDR3 region has the DNA TGTGCCAGCAGCTTCGGGACAGTTCCCTTCGAGCAGTACTTC. The encoded protein is CASSFGTVPFEQYF. The chain couples TRBV7-2 to TRBJ2-7, with 7 bases aligning to TRBD1. The germline V gene has CDR1 SGHTA and CDR2 FQGNSA. The CDR3 is made up of 14 amino acids. The ends lost 3 bases at V and 6 bases at J; junction bases unmatched: 8.

This clonotype was detected a few times. The chain uses TRBV7-6 and TRBJ2-1; TRBD2 aligns across 13 bases. V trimming: 5 bases; J trimming: 7 bases; junction bases outside the gene matches: 5. This CDR3 spans 15 amino acids. The germline CDR1 and CDR2 sequences are SGHVS and FNYEAQ. CDR3 in DNA: TGTGCCAGCAGCCGACTAGCGGGAGGATCTAATGAGCAGTTCTTC. Protein: CASSRLAGGSNEQFF. The full variable domain, its missing parts supplied by reference TRBV7-6 and TRBJ2-1, is GAGVSQSPRYKVTKRGQDVALRCDPISGHVSLYWYRQALGQGPEFLTYFNYEAQQDKSGLPNDRFSAERPEGSISTLTIQRTEQRDSAMYRCASSRLAGGSNEQFFGPGTRLTVL.

The genes are TRBV7-2 and TRBJ2-7; D is ambiguous. CDR3 length equals 15 residues. The germline V and J ends were trimmed by 0 bases and 2 bases, with 11 bases remaining between them. Germline CDR1 and CDR2: SGHTA and FQGNSA. CDR3 sequence (DNA): TGTGCCAGCAGCTTAGCGCCCAGGTCCCCCTACGAGCAGTACTTC. This sequence encodes CASSLAPRSPYEQYF.

This clonotype appeared a few times. The J gene is TRBJ1-2, the V gene TRBV7-4; D unresolved. CDR3 length: 11 amino acids. Germline CDR1 SGHVT, CDR2 SQSDAQ. Trimming removed 5 bases from V and 7 bases from J, with 8 bases in between. The CDR3 DNA follows: TGTGCCAGCAGCGCTGCTCGTGGCTACACCTTC. It codes for CASSAARGYTF.

The sample holds many counts of this clonotype. The chain joins TRBV7-2 to TRBJ2-1; 8 bases are a match to TRBD2. The V and J ends lost 0 bases and 7 bases, in that order; junction bases with no gene match: 8. The CDR3 length is 16 residues. Germline lookup yields CDR1 SGHTA and CDR2 FQGNSA. The DNA of the CDR3 is TGTGCCAGCAGCTTAGCCCCCAGCGGGAGCGGGAATGAGCAGTTCTTC. Its protein product is CASSLAPSGSGNEQFF.

The CDR3 here is CASSSQRTWLAKNIQYF. In DNA form, the CDR3 reads TGTGCCAGCAGCTCCCAGCGGACCTGGCTAGCCAAAAACATTCAGTACTTC. The rearrangement joins TRBV7-9 to TRBJ2-4, with a weak D call TRBD2 (5 bases). The V gene's germline CDR1 is SEHNR and CDR2 FQNEAQ (reference sequence). V lost 4 bases and J 0 bases, leaving 16 bases between the germline ends. CDR3 length: 17 residues.

There are a few counts of this clonotype. The rearrangement uses TRBV7-2 and TRBJ2-5; TRBD2 might be the D (5 bases). The CDR3 runs to 14 residues. The V gene's germline CDR1 is SGHTA and CDR2 FQGNSA. Trimming took 6 bases from V and 1 from J, leaving 12 bases between them. The CDR3 nucleotides read TGTGCCAGCAGTGGTTGGGAGACCCAAGAGACCCAGTACTTC. Amino acids: CASSGWETQETQYF.

This clonotype was detected a few times. This chain connects TRBV7-9 to TRBJ2-5; 8 bases agree with TRBD2. V shed 1 base and J 4 bases; nucleotides not matched to a gene: 5. Germline V gene sequence: CDR1 SEHNR, CDR2 FQNEAQ (reference sequence). The CDR3 has 15 amino acids. CDR3 protein: CASSLVELAGETQYF. As DNA, the CDR3 is TGTGCCAGCAGCTTAGTGGAGCTAGCGGGAGAGACCCAGTACTTC.

The J gene is TRBJ2-3, the V gene TRBV27, with TRBD1 matching 7 bases. The CDR3 consists of 15 residues. Per the germline V gene, CDR1 is MNHEY and CDR2 is SMNVEV (reference sequence). V gave up 5 bases and J gave up 5 bases; unmatched junction bases: 10. The CDR3 protein is CASSPPGQRLDTQYF. As DNA, the CDR3 is TGTGCCAGCAGTCCACCGGGACAGCGGTTAGATACGCAGTATTTT.

V usage is TRBV6-1 and J usage is TRBJ2-7, with D maybe TRBD1 (6 bases). V lost 2 bases, J lost 2 bases, and 10 bases lay in between. The CDR3 contains 14 residues. From germline, CDR1 is MNHNS and CDR2 SASEGT. The CDR3 DNA sequence: TGTGCCAGCAGTGAACTGGGGGCCACCTACGAGCAGTACTTC. This sequence encodes CASSELGATYEQYF.

V gene TRBV20-1 combines with J gene TRBJ1-1, with D unresolved. Germline CDR1 reads DFQATT; CDR2 reads SNEGSKA (reference sequence). The CDR3 length is 13 residues. Trimming pared 5 bases from V and 0 bases from J, leaving 10 bases between. CDR3 region: CSAPYTLNTEAFF. CDR3 nucleotides: TGCAGTGCTCCCTATACATTGAACACTGAAGCTTTCTTT.

Many counts were recorded for this clonotype. The chain has TRBV7-2 and TRBJ2-1, with 8 bases fitting TRBD1. The V and J ends lost 6 bases and 9 bases, in that order; junction bases with no gene match: 10. This CDR3 is 14 amino acids long. Germline CDR1 is SGHTA and CDR2 is FQGNSA. The CDR3 loop reads CASSPGQGAIEQFF. CDR3 DNA: TGTGCCAGCAGTCCAGGTCAGGGGGCGATTGAGCAGTTCTTC.